The present entry profiles one TCR beta chain with its context. These data are taken from a study of blood T cell repertoires in COVID-19. Authors' data handling: The assay estimated nucleated cells by amplifying reference gene primers. Some clones are missing from TCRdb's copy, which holds only in-frame ones; the method was immunoSEQ multiplex PCR. That table furnishes V, J and clone size, whereas the DNA furnished D and trimming. The repertoire consists of approximately 70,000 clones, with around four fifths occurring once and the leading ten covering under 3%. Sequencing was performed on peripheral blood. This TCR was recovered from a man older than 75 with active or convalescent COVID-19.

The CDR3 reads CASSQDLDRGRGNTIYF. The CDR3 DNA reads TGTGCCAGCAGCCAAGATTTGGACAGGGGTCGTGGAAACACCATATATTTT. The chain recombines TRBV3-1 (or the pseudogene TRBV3-2) with TRBJ1-3, with 9 bases matching TRBD1. CDR3 length: 17 residues. J gave up 3 bases and V 0 bases, and 6 bases lay outside the gene matches. Germline V gene data show CDR1 as LGHDT and CDR2 as YNNKEL (reference sequence).